The next 13 T cell receptor beta chains were all read from a single sample in a study of shared clonotypes between healthy human individuals. Libraries were prepared by immunoSEQ multiplex PCR; TCRdb keeps only in-frame clonotypes and omits some of them. The sample lists a few million clones, less than 95% occurring once. Sequencing was performed on naive CD4+ T cells from PBMCs. The subset here: CD45RA+ positively selected. Receptors were obtained from a man younger than 35 in good health. Some clones in this sample may be carry-over from other donors' samples.

The chain employs TRBV5-1 and TRBJ2-5; possibly TRBD2 for D (6 bases). This CDR3 spans 16 amino acids. The germline CDR1 and CDR2 sequences are SGHRS and YFSETQ. The V and J ends lost 1 base and 4 bases respectively, with 17 bases between them. For the CDR3, the DNA is TGCGCCAGCAGCTTGTTTTTCCCGCAGGGAGGAGAGACCCAGTACTTC. Translation: CASSLFFPQGGETQYF.

V is TRBV30 and J is TRBJ2-5, with no clear D. The V gene lost 3 bases and the J gene lost 4 bases, with 9 bases spanning the gap. The CDR3 length is 12 residues. CDR1 is GTSNPN and CDR2 is SVGIG in the germline V gene (reference sequence). CDR3 protein: CAWSLRGETQYF. The CDR3, as DNA: TGTGCCTGGAGCCTCAGAGGAGAGACCCAGTACTTC.

The chain recombines TRBV28 with TRBJ1-1; D may be TRBD1 (6 bases). The germline V and J ends were trimmed by 3 bases and 0 bases, with 14 bases remaining between them. From germline, CDR1 is MDHEN and CDR2 SYDVKM. The CDR3 spans 16 residues. CDR3 in DNA: TGTGCCAGCAGTTTGGGGGCAGGTAGGATGAACACTGAAGCTTTCTTT. Protein product: CASSLGAGRMNTEAFF. Together with reference TRBV28 and TRBJ1-1, the CDR3 gives the full variable domain: DVKVTQSSRYLVKRTGEKVFLECVQDMDHENMFWYRQDPGLGLRLIYFSYDVKMKEKGDIPEGYSVSREKKERFSLILESASTNQTSMYLCASSLGAGRMNTEAFFGQGTRLTVV.

The chain combines TRBV5-6 with TRBJ2-2; TRBD1 matches at 7 bases. CDR1 and CDR2 from the germline V gene are SGHDT and YYEEEE. Trimming removed 2 bases from V and 7 bases from J; junction bases left unmatched: 8. The length of the CDR3 is 15 residues. The CDR3 loop is CASSFRQGLSGELFF. The DNA for the CDR3 is TGTGCCAGCAGCTTCAGACAGGGCCTGAGCGGGGAGCTGTTTTTT.

This clone was seen only once. The chain joins TRBV19 to TRBJ1-3; D uncertain. This CDR3 spans 16 amino acids. The V end was cut by 1 base, the J end by 0 bases, with 10 bases between. The germline gives CDR1 LNHDA, CDR2 SQIVND (reference sequence). CDR3 bases: TGTGCCAGTAGTATAGCGTTGGCCGTCTCTGGAAACACCATATATTTT. The encoded protein is CASSIALAVSGNTIYF.

The CDR3 region is CASSGIAVGETQYF. The CDR3 region has the DNA TGTGCCAGTAGCGGGATAGCGGTGGGAGAGACCCAGTACTTC. This rearrangement joins TRBV19 to TRBJ2-5, with D possibly TRBD2 on 6 matching bases. Looked up from germline, CDR1 is LNHDA and CDR2 is SQIVND (reference sequence). This CDR3 has 14 residues. V was cut by 6 bases and J by 4 bases, with 15 bases left in between. Full variable domain (missing parts from reference TRBV19 and TRBJ2-5): DGGITQSPKYLFRKEGQNVTLSCEQNLNHDAMYWYRQDPGQGLRLIYYSQIVNDFQKGDIAEGYSVSREKKESFPLTVTSAQKNPTAFYLCASSGIAVGETQYFGPGTRLLVL.

The rearrangement uses TRBV19 and TRBJ2-5; TRBD2 matches at 11 bases. The CDR3 runs to 18 residues. Trimming cost V 4 bases and J 5 bases; bases outside gene matches: 15. Germline V gene lookup returns CDR1 LNHDA and CDR2 SQIVND (reference sequence). The CDR3 protein is CASSTGLLTSGKLETQYF. The CDR3 DNA reads as TGTGCCAGTAGTACGGGCCTCCTGACTAGCGGGAAACTGGAGACCCAGTACTTC.

V usage is TRBV18 and J usage is TRBJ1-4; D not resolved. Germline values: CDR1 KGHSH, CDR2 LQKENI. Trimming pared 3 bases from V and 8 bases from J, leaving 7 bases between. The length of the CDR3 is 12 residues. Here the CDR3 reads CASSPAREKLFF. The CDR3 nucleotides read TGTGCCAGCTCACCCGCCCGGGAAAAACTGTTTTTT.

The V and J genes are TRBV5-1 and TRBJ2-7; TRBD2 matches 9 bases. Per germline, CDR1 SGHRS and CDR2 YFSETQ. CDR3 length: 16 amino acids. V was pared by 4 bases and J by 1 base, with 9 bases of the junction left unmatched. The CDR3 reads CASSPNPLAGSYEQYF. Here the CDR3 DNA reads TGCGCCAGCAGCCCTAACCCCCTAGCGGGGTCCTACGAGCAGTACTTC.

V gene TRBV28 combines with J gene TRBJ1-1; 7 bases are a match to TRBD1. CDR3 length equals 15 residues. Germline V gene lookup returns CDR1 MDHEN and CDR2 SYDVKM. Losses at the gene ends were 5 bases for V and 2 bases for J; bases not matched to a gene: 8. CDR3 loop: CASSEAGQTNTEAFF. CDR3 nucleotides: TGTGCCAGCAGTGAAGCGGGACAGACCAACACTGAAGCTTTCTTT.

The gene calls are TRBV6-1 and TRBJ2-2; no firm D call. The CDR3 is made up of 14 amino acids. Trimming pared 1 base from V and 4 bases from J, leaving 7 bases between. Germline CDR1 and CDR2: MNHNS and SASEGT. The CDR3 sequence: CASSEGPGTGELFF. The CDR3 region has the DNA TGTGCCAGCAGTGAAGGCCCTGGCACCGGGGAGCTGTTTTTT.

The genes are TRBV5-1 and TRBJ2-2; the D gene is possibly TRBD1 (7 bases). Germline V gene sequence: CDR1 SGHRS, CDR2 YFSETQ. The CDR3 has 17 amino acids. Between the trimmed V and J ends, which lost 4 bases and 2 bases, there was a span of 18 bases. Here the CDR3 reads CASSPGGLQSNTGELFF. The CDR3 coding sequence is TGCGCCAGCAGCCCAGGGGGGTTGCAGAGTAACACCGGGGAGCTGTTTTTT. Full variable domain (outside the CDR3, taken from reference TRBV5-1 and TRBJ2-2): KAGVTQTPRYLIKTRGQQVTLSCSPISGHRSVSWYQQTPGQGLQFLFEYFSETQRNKGNFPGRFSGRQFSNSRSEMNVSTLELGDSALYLCASSPGGLQSNTGELFFGEGSRLTVL.

This sequence joins TRBV10-3 and TRBJ2-5; 8 positions agree with TRBD2. The germline V gene has CDR1 ENHRY and CDR2 SYGVKD. J was trimmed by 2 bases and V by 2 bases; bases with no gene match: 4. The CDR3 has 15 residues. CDR3 residues: CAISEGGGRQETQYF. The DNA for the CDR3 is TGTGCCATCAGTGAGGGCGGGGGGCGACAAGAGACCCAGTACTTC.